This TCR beta chain emerged from a study of blood T cell repertoires in COVID-19. The overall study: Sources were T cells, B-cell-depleted T cells, or PBMCs; the material itself was cDNA or gDNA.

Original handling: Cell counts per sample came from amplifying reference gene primers. The table came from immunoSEQ multiplex PCR; TCRdb's copy has only in-frame clones and leaves some out. That table is the source of V, J and clone size, and D and trimming were worked out from the DNA. The sample holds some 230,000 clones, about 88% seen once. CDR1 is WNHNN and CDR2 is SYGVQD in the germline V gene (reference sequence). V was shortened by 8 bases and J by 1 base, with 12 bases between the two germline ends. The CDR3 length is 13 residues. The TCR comes from a woman aged 50 to 65 with COVID-19, enrolled during active disease. Sequencing used peripheral blood. The genes are TRBV10-1 and TRBJ2-7; a weak D match, TRBD2 (5 bases). For the CDR3, the DNA is TGCGCCAGCCTCGGGAAGGGTTCCTACGAGCAGTACGTC. It translates to CASLGKGSYEQYV.